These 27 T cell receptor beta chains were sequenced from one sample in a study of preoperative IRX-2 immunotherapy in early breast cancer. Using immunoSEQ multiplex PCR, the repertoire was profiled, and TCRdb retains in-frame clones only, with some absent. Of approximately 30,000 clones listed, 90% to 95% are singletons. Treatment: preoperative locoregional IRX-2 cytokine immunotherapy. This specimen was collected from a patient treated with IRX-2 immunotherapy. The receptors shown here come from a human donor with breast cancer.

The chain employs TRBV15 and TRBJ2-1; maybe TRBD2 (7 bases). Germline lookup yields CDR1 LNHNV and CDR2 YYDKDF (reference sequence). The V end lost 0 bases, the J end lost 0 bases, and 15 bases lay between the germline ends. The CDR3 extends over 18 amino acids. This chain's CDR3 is CATSRDLSGTSSYNEQFF. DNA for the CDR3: TGTGCCACCAGCAGAGATTTGAGCGGGACAAGCTCCTACAATGAGCAGTTCTTC. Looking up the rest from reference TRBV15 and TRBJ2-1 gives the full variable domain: DAMVIQNPRYQVTQFGKPVTLSCSQTLNHNVMYWYQQKSSQAPKLLFHYYDKDFNNEADTPDNFQSRRPNTSFCFLDIRSPGLGDTAMYLCATSRDLSGTSSYNEQFFGPGTRLTVL.

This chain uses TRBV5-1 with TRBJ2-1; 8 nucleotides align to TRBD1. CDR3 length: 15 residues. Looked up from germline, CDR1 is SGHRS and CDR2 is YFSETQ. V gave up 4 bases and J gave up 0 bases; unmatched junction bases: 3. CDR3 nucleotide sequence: TGCGCCAGCAGCCAGGGGGCTAGCTCCTACAATGAGCAGTTCTTC. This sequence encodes CASSQGASSYNEQFF.

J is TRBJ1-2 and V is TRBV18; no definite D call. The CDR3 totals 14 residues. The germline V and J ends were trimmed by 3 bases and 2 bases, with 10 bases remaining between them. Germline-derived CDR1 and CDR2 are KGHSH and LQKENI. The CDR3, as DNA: TGTGCCAGCTCACCGAGGCAACAGAACTATGGCTACACCTTC. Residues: CASSPRQQNYGYTF.

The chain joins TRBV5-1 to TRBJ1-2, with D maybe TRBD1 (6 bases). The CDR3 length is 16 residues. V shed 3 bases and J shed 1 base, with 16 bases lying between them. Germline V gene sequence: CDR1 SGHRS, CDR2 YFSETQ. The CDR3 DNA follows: TGCGCCAGCAGCTATGACTCGGGGGCAAATAACTATGGCTACACCTTC. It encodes CASSYDSGANNYGYTF. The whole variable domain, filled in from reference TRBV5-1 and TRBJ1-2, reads KAGVTQTPRYLIKTRGQQVTLSCSPISGHRSVSWYQQTPGQGLQFLFEYFSETQRNKGNFPGRFSGRQFSNSRSEMNVSTLELGDSALYLCASSYDSGANNYGYTFGSGTRLTVV.

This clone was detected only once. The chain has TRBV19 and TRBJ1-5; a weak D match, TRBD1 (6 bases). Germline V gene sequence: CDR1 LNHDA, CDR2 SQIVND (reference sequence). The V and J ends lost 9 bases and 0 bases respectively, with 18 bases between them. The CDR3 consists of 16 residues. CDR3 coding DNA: TGTGCCAGCGCGCGCCCACAGGGCCTTAGCAATCAGCCCCAGCATTTT. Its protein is CASARPQGLSNQPQHF.

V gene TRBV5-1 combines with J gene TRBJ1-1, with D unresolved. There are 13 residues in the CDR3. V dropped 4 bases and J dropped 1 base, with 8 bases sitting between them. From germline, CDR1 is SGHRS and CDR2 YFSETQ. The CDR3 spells CASSRGANTEAFF. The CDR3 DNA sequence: TGCGCCAGCAGCCGCGGCGCGAACACTGAAGCTTTCTTT.

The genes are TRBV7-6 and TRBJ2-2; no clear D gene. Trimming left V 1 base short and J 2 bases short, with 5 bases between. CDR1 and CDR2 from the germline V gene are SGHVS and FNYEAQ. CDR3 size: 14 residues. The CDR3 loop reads CASSLDGNTGELFF. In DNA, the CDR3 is TGTGCCAGCAGCTTAGACGGTAACACCGGGGAGCTGTTTTTT.

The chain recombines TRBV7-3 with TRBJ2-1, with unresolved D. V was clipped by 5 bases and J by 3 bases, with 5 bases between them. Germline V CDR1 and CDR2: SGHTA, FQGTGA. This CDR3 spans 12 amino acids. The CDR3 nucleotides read TGTGCCAGCAGCGCAAACTACAATGAGCAGTTCTTC. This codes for CASSANYNEQFF. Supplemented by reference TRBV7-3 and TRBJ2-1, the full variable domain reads GAGVSQTPSNKVTEKGKYVELRCDPISGHTALYWYRQSLGQGPEFLIYFQGTGAADDSGLPNDRFFAVRPEGSVSTLKIQRTERGDSAVYLCASSANYNEQFFGPGTRLTVL.

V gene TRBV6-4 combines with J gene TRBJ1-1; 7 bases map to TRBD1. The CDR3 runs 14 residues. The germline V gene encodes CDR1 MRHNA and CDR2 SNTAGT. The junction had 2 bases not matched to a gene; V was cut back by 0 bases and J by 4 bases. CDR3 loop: CASSDSDRATEAFF. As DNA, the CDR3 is TGTGCCAGCAGTGACTCCGACAGGGCCACTGAAGCTTTCTTT.

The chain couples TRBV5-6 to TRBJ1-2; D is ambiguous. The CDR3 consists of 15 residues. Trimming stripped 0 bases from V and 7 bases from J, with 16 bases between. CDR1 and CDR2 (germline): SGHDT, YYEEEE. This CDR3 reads CASSLAFNRLGGYTF. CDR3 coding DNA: TGTGCCAGCAGCTTGGCCTTTAACCGTCTCGGTGGCTACACCTTC.

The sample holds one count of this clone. Here the CDR3 reads CASSSGTGAYEQYF. The CDR3 nucleotides are TGTGCCAGCAGTTCCGGGACAGGGGCTTACGAGCAGTACTTC. The chain carries TRBV28 and TRBJ2-7, with 10 bases identical to TRBD1. V trimming: 4 bases; J trimming: 4 bases; junction bases outside the gene matches: 4. This CDR3 spans 14 amino acids. Germline V gene lookup returns CDR1 MDHEN and CDR2 SYDVKM.

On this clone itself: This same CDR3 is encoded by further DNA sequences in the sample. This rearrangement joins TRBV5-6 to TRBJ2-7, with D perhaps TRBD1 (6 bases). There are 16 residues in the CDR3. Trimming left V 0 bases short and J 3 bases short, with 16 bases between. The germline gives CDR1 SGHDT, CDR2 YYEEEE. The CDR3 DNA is TGTGCCAGCAGCTTGGGGCTACAGGGACGGGGCTACGAGCAGTACTTC. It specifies CASSLGLQGRGYEQYF.

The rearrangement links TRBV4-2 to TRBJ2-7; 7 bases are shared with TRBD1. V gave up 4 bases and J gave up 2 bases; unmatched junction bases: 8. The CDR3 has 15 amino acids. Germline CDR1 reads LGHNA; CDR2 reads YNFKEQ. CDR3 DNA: TGTGCCAGCAGCCGGGACAGTGAGACGACCTACGAGCAGTACTTC. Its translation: CASSRDSETTYEQYF.

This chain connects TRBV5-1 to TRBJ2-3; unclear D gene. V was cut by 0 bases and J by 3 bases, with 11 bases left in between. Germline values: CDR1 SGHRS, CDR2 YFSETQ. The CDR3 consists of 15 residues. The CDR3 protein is CASSLASLGTDTQYF. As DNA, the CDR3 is TGCGCCAGCAGCTTGGCCAGTCTAGGAACAGATACGCAGTATTTT.

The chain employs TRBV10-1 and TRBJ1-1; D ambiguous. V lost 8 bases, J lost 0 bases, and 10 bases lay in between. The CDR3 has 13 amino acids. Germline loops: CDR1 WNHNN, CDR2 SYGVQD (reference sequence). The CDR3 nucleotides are TGCGCCAGCTCTCCAGGCATGAACACTGAAGCTTTCTTT. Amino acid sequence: CASSPGMNTEAFF.

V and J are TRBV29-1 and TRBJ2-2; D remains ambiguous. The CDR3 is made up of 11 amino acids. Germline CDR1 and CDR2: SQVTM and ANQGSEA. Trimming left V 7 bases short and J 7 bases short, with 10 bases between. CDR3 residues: CSATPGGELFF. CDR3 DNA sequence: TGCAGCGCCACCCCTGGCGGGGAGCTGTTTTTT.

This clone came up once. CDR3 DNA sequence: TGTGCCAGCAGTGAAATGGTACAGGTTTGGAGGGGTAATGAAAAACTGTTTTTT. This encodes CASSEMVQVWRGNEKLFF. V is TRBV6-1 and J is TRBJ1-4; a possible D gene is TRBD1 (5 bases). The CDR3 extends over 18 amino acids. V lost 2 bases to trimming and J lost 4 bases, with 20 bases between them. Germline V gene lookup returns CDR1 MNHNS and CDR2 SASEGT.

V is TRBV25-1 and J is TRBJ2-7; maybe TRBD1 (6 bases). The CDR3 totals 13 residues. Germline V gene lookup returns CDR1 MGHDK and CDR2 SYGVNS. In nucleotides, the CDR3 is TGTGTTTGGGGGCGGCCCCTTTCCTACGAGCAGTACTTC. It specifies CVWGRPLSYEQYF.

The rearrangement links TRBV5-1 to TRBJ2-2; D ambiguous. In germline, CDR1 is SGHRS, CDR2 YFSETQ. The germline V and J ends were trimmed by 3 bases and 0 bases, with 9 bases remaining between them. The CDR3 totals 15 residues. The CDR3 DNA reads TGCGCCAGCAGCTATGAACAGACGAACACCGGGGAGCTGTTTTTT. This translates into CASSYEQTNTGELFF.

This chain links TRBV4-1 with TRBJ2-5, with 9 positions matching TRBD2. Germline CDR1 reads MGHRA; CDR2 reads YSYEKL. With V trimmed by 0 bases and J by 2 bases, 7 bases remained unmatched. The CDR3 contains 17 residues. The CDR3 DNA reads TGCGCCAGCAGCCAAGATCCCAGCGGGAGGCGGCAAGAGACCCAGTACTTC. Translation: CASSQDPSGRRQETQYF.

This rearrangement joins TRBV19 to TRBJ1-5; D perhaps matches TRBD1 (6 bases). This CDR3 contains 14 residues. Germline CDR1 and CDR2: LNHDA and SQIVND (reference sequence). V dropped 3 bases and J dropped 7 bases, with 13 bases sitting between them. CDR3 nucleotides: TGTGCCAGTAGTATCGTCAGGGGTGGCCAGCCCCAGCATTTT. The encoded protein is CASSIVRGGQPQHF.

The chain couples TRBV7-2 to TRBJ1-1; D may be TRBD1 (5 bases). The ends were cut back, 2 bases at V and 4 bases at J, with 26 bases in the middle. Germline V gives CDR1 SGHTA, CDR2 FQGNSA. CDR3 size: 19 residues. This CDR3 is CASSLMLQVNRGESTEAFF. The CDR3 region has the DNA TGTGCCAGCAGCTTAATGCTACAGGTCAATCGGGGGGAGAGCACTGAAGCTTTCTTT.

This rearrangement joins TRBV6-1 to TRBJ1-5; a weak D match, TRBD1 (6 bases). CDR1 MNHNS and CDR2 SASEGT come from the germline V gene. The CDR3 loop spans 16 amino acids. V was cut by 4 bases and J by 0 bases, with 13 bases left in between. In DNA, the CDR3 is TGTGCCAGCAGTGCCACAGGGCCTAATAGCAATCAGCCCCAGCATTTT. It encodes CASSATGPNSNQPQHF.

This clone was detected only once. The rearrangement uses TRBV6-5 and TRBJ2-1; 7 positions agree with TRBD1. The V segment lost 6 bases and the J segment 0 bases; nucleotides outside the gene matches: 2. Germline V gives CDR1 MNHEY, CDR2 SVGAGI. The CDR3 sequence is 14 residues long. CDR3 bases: TGTGCCAGCAGCGGACAGGTCTCCTACAATGAGCAGTTCTTC. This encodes CASSGQVSYNEQFF.

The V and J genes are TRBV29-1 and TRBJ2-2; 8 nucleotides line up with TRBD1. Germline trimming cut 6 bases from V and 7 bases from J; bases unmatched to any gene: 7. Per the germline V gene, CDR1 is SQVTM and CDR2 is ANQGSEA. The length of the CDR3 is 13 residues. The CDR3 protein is CSVSDRAGGELFF. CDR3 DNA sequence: TGCAGCGTATCGGACAGGGCCGGCGGGGAGCTGTTTTTT.

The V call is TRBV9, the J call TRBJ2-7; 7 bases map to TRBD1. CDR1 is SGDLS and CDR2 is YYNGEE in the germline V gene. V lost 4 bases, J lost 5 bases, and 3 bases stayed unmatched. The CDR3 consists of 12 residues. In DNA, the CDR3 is TGTGCCAGCAGCCCGACAGGGAACGAGCAGTACTTC. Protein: CASSPTGNEQYF. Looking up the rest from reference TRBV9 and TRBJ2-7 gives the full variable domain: DSGVTQTPKHLITATGQRVTLRCSPRSGDLSVYWYQQSLDQGLQFLIQYYNGEERAKGNILERFSAQQFPDLHSELNLSSLELGDSALYFCASSPTGNEQYFGPGTRLTVT.

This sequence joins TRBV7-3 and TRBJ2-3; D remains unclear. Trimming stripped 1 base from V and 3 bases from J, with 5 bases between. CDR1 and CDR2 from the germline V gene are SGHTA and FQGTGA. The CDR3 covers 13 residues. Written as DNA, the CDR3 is TGTGCCAGCAGCTTAATACTAACAGATACGCAGTATTTT. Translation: CASSLILTDTQYF.